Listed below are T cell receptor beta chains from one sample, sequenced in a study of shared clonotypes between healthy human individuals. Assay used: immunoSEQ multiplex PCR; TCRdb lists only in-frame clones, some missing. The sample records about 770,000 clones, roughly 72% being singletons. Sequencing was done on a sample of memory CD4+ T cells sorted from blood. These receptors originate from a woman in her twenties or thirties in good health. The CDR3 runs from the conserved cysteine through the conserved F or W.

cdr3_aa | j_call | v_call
CASSLAKADTQYF | TRBJ2-3 | TRBV11-2
CASSPTSGSYNEQFF | TRBJ2-1 | TRBV5-1
CASSLQTSEETQYF | TRBJ2-5 | TRBV7-9
CASSLVVTASTDTQYF | TRBJ2-3 | TRBV5-1
CASSLAWSSTDTQYF | TRBJ2-3 | TRBV7-2
CASSSGVVIYEQYF | TRBJ2-7 | TRBV28
CASSPLLGGGDTEAFF | TRBJ1-1 | TRBV18
CASSPMTGSGEQYF | TRBJ2-7 | TRBV11-2
CASSYGQGRNEQYF | TRBJ2-7 | TRBV2
CASSYSPSTDTQYF | TRBJ2-3 | TRBV6-5
CASSQGLGVNTEAFF | TRBJ1-1 | TRBV4-2
CAGRTGHTGELFF | TRBJ2-2 | TRBV6-1
CASSQGANTAYPHNEQFF | TRBJ2-1 | TRBV4-2
CASTRGSTNEKLFF | TRBJ1-4 | TRBV28
CASSGDFRYNEQFF | TRBJ2-1 | TRBV7-6
CASSAPSVETQYF | TRBJ2-5 | TRBV28
CASSPNGNTIYF | TRBJ1-3 | TRBV5-4
CASSVRTNQPQHF | TRBJ1-5 | TRBV19
CSVGKGGGNQPQHF | TRBJ1-5 | TRBV29-1
CASSDSTTQETQYF | TRBJ2-5 | TRBV2
CASSSPGQGFFEQYF | TRBJ2-7 | TRBV11-1
CASSLGGQGVPGELFF | TRBJ2-2 | TRBV5-4
CASSMARADTQYF | TRBJ2-3 | TRBV19
CSVELEGQPQHF | TRBJ1-5 | TRBV29-1
CASSQENLSYEQYF | TRBJ2-7 | TRBV14
CASSPEDRYYGYTF | TRBJ1-2 | TRBV18
CASSPSAPGTGAYEQYF | TRBJ2-7 | TRBV18
CASSHPMGRSYNEQFF | TRBJ2-1 | TRBV28
CASRDSDNQPQHF | TRBJ1-5 | TRBV6-6
CASSAPGSSYEQYF | TRBJ2-7 | TRBV11-1
CSVGQGSSYGYTF | TRBJ1-2 | TRBV29-1
CASSLRETQYF | TRBJ2-5 | TRBV5-6
CASSPGQGKETQYF | TRBJ2-5 | TRBV18
CASSGTSYTEAFF | TRBJ1-1 | TRBV5-6
CATLRATYEQYF | TRBJ2-7 | TRBV28
CASSLADGSEQYF | TRBJ2-7 | TRBV5-4
CASRGRDGYEQYF | TRBJ2-7 | TRBV2
CASSRRAGEGSYEQYF | TRBJ2-7 | TRBV5-5
CASRTAPTGNQPQHF | TRBJ1-5 | TRBV19
CASRKNSGRAIDTQYF | TRBJ2-3 | TRBV23-1